This T cell receptor (beta chain) comes out of a study of OX40 agonist ivuxolimab in advanced cancers. Concerning the study at large: The costimulatory receptor OX40 (CD134) was targeted by ivuxolimab, a fully human IgG2 agonistic monoclonal antibody. Intravenous ivuxolimab was administered to patients every 2 weeks at six dose levels: 0.01, 0.1, 0.3, 1.5, 3 and 10 mg/kg. Among the approximately 54 dose-escalation patients, around 19 had hepatocellular carcinoma, approximately 15 melanoma, 9 renal cell carcinoma and 9 head and neck cancer. In the dose-escalation cohort, around four fifths of patients were male, and the mean age was 60 years with a range of about 20 to 79. Prior anti-PD-1, anti-PD-L1 or anti-CTLA-4 therapy was permitted, and 40% to 50% of dose-escalation patients had received checkpoint inhibitors. Three dose-escalation patients achieved partial responses, one with hepatocellular carcinoma and two with cutaneous melanoma. Peripheral TCRbeta sequencing aimed to test whether ivuxolimab altered TCR sequence diversity and caused clonal T-cell expansion. The monotherapy dose-escalation portion (N of about 50 patients) of the phase I ivuxolimab trial is reported in the paper.

To sequence the TCRbeta CDR3 region, genomic DNA was isolated from the sorted cells. The immunoSEQ Assay was used for sequencing of TCRbeta CDR3 regions. TCRdb obtained this table from immuneACCESS and retained in-frame rearrangements with V and J assigned. These tables miss some clones; where compared with another copy, unresolved V genes account for less than half of the shortfall, and the remainder is unexplained. In all, the sample holds under 20,000 clones, and around two thirds of those were seen once. The ten largest clones represent approximately 19% of the sample. Counted from cysteine to phenylalanine, this CDR3 has 16 amino acids. The CDR3 DNA has 48 bases and is translated from base 1. Looking up the germline V gene yields CDR1 LGHNA and CDR2 YNFKEQ. Relative to germline, V is 1 base shorter and J is 0 bases shorter, with 10 bases between their ends. With regard to this clone: Its recognized antigen is unknown. The record has no base qualities; no much larger clone is one base away.

The trial excluded patients who had a history of autoimmune disease or who were on systemic immunosuppression. Peripheral blood for TCR sequencing was collected from all dose cohorts at baseline, on cycle 4 day 1, and on cycle 7 day 1. The samples were drawn from a first-in-human, open-label, multicenter phase I dose-escalation trial of ivuxolimab. The trial enrolled adults with locally advanced or metastatic head and neck squamous cell, hepatocellular, melanoma or renal cell carcinoma. Before TCR sequencing, CD4+ T cells and CD8+ T cells were sorted from peripheral blood as separate populations. Study-wide findings and limitations: In the 0.1-3.0 mg/kg groups, partial responders had among the lowest normalized peripheral clonal expansion, particularly in CD8+ T cells. Clonal expansion of both CD4+ and CD8+ blood T cells was observed from baseline to week 6 at doses 0.1 to 3.0 mg/kg. After ivuxolimab, expanded clones were on average more numerous among CD8+ T cells than among CD4+ T cells. Low levels of normalized T-cell clonal expansion were also seen in some patients who did not respond. The antigen specificity of the peripheral T cells that underwent clonal expansion was not determined.

This clonotype was sampled from an adult with an advanced solid tumor such as melanoma, head and neck, liver or kidney cancer. Sample: CD4+ or CD8+ T cells sorted from blood, taken in a trial of the OX40 agonist ivuxolimab. This receptor chain uses TRBV4-2 and TRBJ2-1, with no confident D gene call. The nucleotides are TGTGCCAGCAGCCAAGGTTCGACTTCCTCCTACAATGAGCAGTTCTTC. It translates as CASSQGSTSSYNEQFF.